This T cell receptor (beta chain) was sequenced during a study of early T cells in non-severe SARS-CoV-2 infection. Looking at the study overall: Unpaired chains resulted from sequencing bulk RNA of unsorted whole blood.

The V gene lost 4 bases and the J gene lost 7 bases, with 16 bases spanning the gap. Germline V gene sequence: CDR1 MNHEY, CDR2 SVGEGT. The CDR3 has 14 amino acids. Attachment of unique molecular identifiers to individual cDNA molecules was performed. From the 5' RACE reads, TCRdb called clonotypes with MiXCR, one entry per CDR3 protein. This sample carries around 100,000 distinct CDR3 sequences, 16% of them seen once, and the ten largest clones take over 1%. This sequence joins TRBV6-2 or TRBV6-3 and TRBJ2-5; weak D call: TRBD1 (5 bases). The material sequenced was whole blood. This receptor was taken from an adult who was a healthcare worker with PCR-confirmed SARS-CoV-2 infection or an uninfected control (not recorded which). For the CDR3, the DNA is TGTGCCAGCAGTTCTCGACAGCCCAAGGGGACCCAGTACTTC. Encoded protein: CASSSRQPKGTQYF.